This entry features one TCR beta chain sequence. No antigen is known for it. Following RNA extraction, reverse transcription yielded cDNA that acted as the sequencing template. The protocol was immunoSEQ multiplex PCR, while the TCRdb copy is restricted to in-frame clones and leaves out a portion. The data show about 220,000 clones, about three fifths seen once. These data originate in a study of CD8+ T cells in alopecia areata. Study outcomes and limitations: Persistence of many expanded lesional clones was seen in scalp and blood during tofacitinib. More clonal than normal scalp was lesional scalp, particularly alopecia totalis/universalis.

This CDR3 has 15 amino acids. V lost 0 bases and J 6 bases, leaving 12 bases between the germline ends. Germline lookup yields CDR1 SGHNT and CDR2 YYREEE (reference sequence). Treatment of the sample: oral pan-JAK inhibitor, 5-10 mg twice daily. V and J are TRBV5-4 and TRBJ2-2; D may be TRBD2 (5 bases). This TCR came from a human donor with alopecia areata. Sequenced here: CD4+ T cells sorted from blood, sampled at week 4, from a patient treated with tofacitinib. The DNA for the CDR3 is TGTGCCAGCAGCTTGGCCATTGAGGGAGCCGGGGAGCTGTTTTTT. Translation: CASSLAIEGAGELFF.